The 20 T cell receptor beta chains reported below all come from one sample, sequenced in a study of regulatory T cells in long-lasting Graves disease. Arm-PCR of CDR3 regions and iRepertoire HTBI primers were the basis on which TCR beta libraries were built. TCRdb reanalysed the multiplex PCR reads using MiXCR and keeps one entry per CDR3 protein. The sample shows under 450,000 distinct CDR3 sequences, approximately 25% of them seen only once. Time point: persistent/refractory GD, antithyroid drugs over 5 years with positive TRAb. The TCR library used RNA extracted from PBMCs. The specimen was peripheral blood mononuclear cells (PBMCs), collected when the disease was refractory, from a patient treated with antithyroid drugs. The source is a woman between 35 and 50 years old with Graves disease.

There are a few counts of this clonotype. CDR3 residues: CASRRKASGGIQETQYF. The CDR3 nucleotides are TGCGCCAGCAGAAGAAAAGCTAGCGGGGGCATCCAAGAGACCCAGTACTTC. The chain couples TRBV5-1 to TRBJ2-5; 10 nucleotides line up with TRBD2. The CDR3 totals 17 residues. Trimming at V came to 5 bases and at J to 1 base, leaving 11 bases not matched to a gene. Looked up from germline, CDR1 is SGHRS and CDR2 is YFSETQ.

As for this clonotype: A much larger clone differs by one base, so this may be a read error. This is likely a read error, given that the CDR3 carries no conserved phenylalanine or tryptophan at its end. CDR3 DNA: TGCAGTGCTAGAGAGGCGGGAATCGTTCTGAATTCACCCCTCCACCTT. It encodes CSAREAGIVLNSPLHL. The V call is TRBV20-1, the J call TRBJ1-6; D unclear. Trimming removed 0 bases from V and 7 bases from J, with 16 bases in between. The V gene's germline CDR1 is DFQATT and CDR2 SNEGSKA (reference sequence). CDR3 length: 16 residues.

The V gene is TRBV11-3, the J gene TRBJ2-3, with no clear D. Per the germline V gene, CDR1 is SGHNT and CDR2 is YENEEA. The CDR3 is 12 residues long. V lost 6 bases and J lost 4, with 8 bases in between. DNA of the CDR3: TGTGCCAGCAGTGCCAGTTCAGATACGCAGTATTTT. This gives the protein CASSASSDTQYF.

The chain combines TRBV6-2 or TRBV6-3 with TRBJ1-2, with 8 bases that match TRBD1. The V gene end was trimmed by 10 bases and the J gene end by 3 bases; junction bases not matched to a gene: 7. Per germline, CDR1 MNHEY and CDR2 SVGEGT. This CDR3 is 13 amino acids long. The CDR3 protein is CAISSGGDYGYTF. Here the CDR3 DNA reads TGTGCCATCAGCTCAGGGGGCGACTATGGCTACACCTTC.

This clonotype was recorded at least ten times. The V gene is TRBV2, the J gene TRBJ1-5; D uncertain. Germline assignment: CDR1 SNHLY and CDR2 FYNNEI. The V end was cut by 3 bases, the J end by 5 bases, with 11 bases between. The CDR3 runs to 14 residues. The CDR3 nucleotides read TGTGCCAGCAGTGACCCGGGTTCTTATCAGCCCCAGCATTTT. Protein: CASSDPGSYQPQHF. The complete variable domain, with remaining parts taken from reference TRBV2 and TRBJ1-5, reads EPEVTQTPSHQVTQMGQEVILRCVPISNHLYFYWYRQILGQKVEFLVSFYNNEISEKSEIFDDQFSVERPDGSNFTLKIRSTKLEDSAMYFCASSDPGSYQPQHFGDGTRLSIL.

This clonotype was seen a few times. V is TRBV7-9 and J is TRBJ1-1; 8 bases match TRBD1. Trimming removed 4 bases from V and 4 bases from J; junction bases left unmatched: 5. CDR1 is SEHNR, CDR2 FQNEAQ, per germline (reference sequence). The CDR3 totals 14 residues. In DNA form, the CDR3 reads TGTGCCAGCAGCTCCTTCGACAGGGGCACTGAAGCTTTCTTT. It codes for CASSSFDRGTEAFF.

This clonotype occurred many times. The chain combines TRBV28 with TRBJ1-2; TRBD1 matches 9 bases. Germline CDR1 MDHEN, CDR2 SYDVKM. Unmatched junction bases numbered 8, after V lost 8 bases and J lost 1 base. The CDR3 runs to 15 residues. This chain's CDR3 is CASHTTGGSNYGYTF. As DNA, the CDR3 is TGTGCCAGCCACACTACAGGGGGCAGTAACTATGGCTACACCTTC.

The V call is TRBV6-1, the J call TRBJ1-6, with D unclear. The CDR3 is made up of 17 amino acids. In germline, CDR1 is MNHNS, CDR2 SASEGT. The V and J ends lost 7 bases and 0 bases respectively, with 16 bases between them. Here the CDR3 DNA reads TGTGCCAGCACCTTCTCCGGGCGGAGCTCCTATAATTCACCCCTCCACTTT. Its translation: CASTFSGRSSYNSPLHF.

Ten or more counts support this clonotype. The J gene is TRBJ1-2, the V gene TRBV6-5, with 9 bases that match TRBD1. This CDR3 is built from 15 residues. Germline lookup yields CDR1 MNHEY and CDR2 SVGAGI. V trimming: 0 bases; J trimming: 4 bases; junction bases outside the gene matches: 3. This CDR3 reads CASSYSDRGVYGYTF. The CDR3 region has the DNA TGTGCCAGCAGTTACTCCGACAGGGGGGTCTATGGCTACACCTTC.

In this sample, this clonotype turned up many times. The chain employs TRBV12-3 or TRBV12-4 and TRBJ1-5, with 7 bases fitting TRBD1. CDR3 size: 14 residues. V lost 3 bases and J lost 5; bases outside the gene matches: 4. The CDR3 region has the DNA TGTGCCAGCAGTTTCAGGGGGGCCCATCAGCCCCAGCATTTT. This gives the protein CASSFRGAHQPQHF.

Many counts were recorded for this clonotype. The chain carries TRBV11-2 and TRBJ2-7; no reliable D call. Germline V gives CDR1 SGHAT, CDR2 FQNNGV. The CDR3 extends over 16 amino acids. V was shortened by 1 base and J by 3 bases, with 16 bases between the two germline ends. The CDR3 loop reads CASSLVRKRGIYEQYF. The CDR3 DNA reads TGTGCCAGCAGCTTAGTTCGGAAACGAGGAATCTACGAGCAGTACTTC.

In its sample, this clonotype was seen a few times. The chain employs TRBV29-1 and TRBJ2-7; 8 bases agree with TRBD2. V gave up 7 bases and J gave up 0 bases; unmatched junction bases: 11. Germline V CDR1 and CDR2: SQVTM, ANQGSEA. The CDR3 loop spans 15 amino acids. The CDR3 sequence is CSAGGGERSSYEQYF. The CDR3 nucleotides are TGCAGCGCCGGGGGGGGGGAGCGGAGCTCCTACGAGCAGTACTTC.

The rearrangement uses TRBV20-1 and TRBJ2-7, with TRBD1 matching 7 bases. Looked up from germline, CDR1 is DFQATT and CDR2 is SNEGSKA (reference sequence). Losses at the gene ends were 6 bases for V and 3 bases for J; bases not matched to a gene: 8. The CDR3 is made up of 13 amino acids. The CDR3 region is CSAETGLVYEQYF. In nucleotides, the CDR3 is TGCAGTGCAGAGACAGGGTTGGTCTACGAGCAGTACTTC.

This clonotype was picked up many times. The CDR3 spells CASGDGPNQPQHF. As DNA, the CDR3 is TGTGCCAGCGGGGACGGACCCAATCAGCCCCAGCATTTT. The rearrangement links TRBV11-2 to TRBJ1-5, with D maybe TRBD1 (5 bases). The CDR3 spans 13 residues. Deletions cut 8 bases from V and 3 bases from J, with 11 bases between. Germline V CDR1 and CDR2: SGHAT, FQNNGV.

This clonotype came up many times. This chain uses TRBV29-1 with TRBJ2-7; 7 bases map to TRBD1. CDR3 length: 16 amino acids. V gave up 5 bases and J gave up 0 bases; unmatched junction bases: 13. Germline V CDR1 and CDR2: SQVTM, ANQGSEA. Here the CDR3 DNA reads TGCAGCGTTTGCCCCTGGCTGACAGGGAACTCCTACGAGCAGTACTTC. This translates into CSVCPWLTGNSYEQYF.

This chain links TRBV7-9 with TRBJ1-3; no clear D gene. Trimming removed 5 bases at V and 0 bases at J, with 8 bases between. Germline assignment: CDR1 SEHNR and CDR2 FQNEAQ (reference sequence). The CDR3 sequence is 14 residues long. CDR3 sequence: CASSITISGNTIYF. CDR3 DNA sequence: TGTGCCAGCAGCATTACCATCTCTGGAAACACCATATATTTT. Full variable domain (missing parts from reference TRBV7-9 and TRBJ1-3): DTGVSQNPRHKITKRGQNVTFRCDPISEHNRLYWYRQTLGQGPEFLTYFQNEAQLEKSRLLSDRFSAERPKGSFSTLEIQRTEQGDSAMYLCASSITISGNTIYFGEGSWLTVV.

Note on this clonotype: This may stem from a read error, because a much larger clone lies one nucleotide away. The chain joins TRBV12-3 or TRBV12-4 to TRBJ2-7; no clear D. The CDR3 consists of 13 residues. As DNA, the CDR3 is TGTGCCAGCAGCTACGTCCGGTCCTACGTGCAGTACTTC. It encodes CASSYVRSYVQYF.

Points on this clonotype: With a much larger clone just one base away, this may be a read error. The V and J genes are TRBV27 and TRBJ1-1; D gene unclear. This CDR3 is built from 18 residues. V lost 3 bases, J lost 2 bases, and 22 bases lay in between. Per germline, CDR1 MNHEY and CDR2 SMNVEV (reference sequence). The CDR3 protein is CASSLEGGSGRTNTEAFF. CDR3 nucleotide sequence: TGTGCCAGCAGTTTGGAGGGCGGGTCAGGACGAACTAACACTGAAGCTTTCTTT.

To note about this clonotype: A clone one base away is much larger, so this may be a read error. The chain combines TRBV10-3 with TRBJ1-2; 12 bases line up with TRBD1. Germline CDR1 reads ENHRY; CDR2 reads SYGVKD. This CDR3 has 19 residues. The CDR3 here is CTISALFTRDRGPFYGYTF. The CDR3, as DNA: TGTACCATCAGTGCCCTATTTACACGGGACAGGGGGCCCTTCTATGGCTACACCTTC.

This clonotype was counted at least ten times. The chain uses TRBV11-2 and TRBJ2-7; TRBD1 might be the D (5 bases). The V gene lost 1 base and the J gene lost 2 bases, with 12 bases spanning the gap. The CDR3 has 15 residues. CDR1 is SGHAT, CDR2 FQNNGV, per germline. CDR3 DNA: TGTGCCAGCAGCTTAGGGCAGGGTACCACCTACGAGCAGTACTTC. It codes for CASSLGQGTTYEQYF.